This T cell receptor (beta chain) was retrieved from a study of cytomegalovirus exposure and HLA in healthy donors. With 7 bases clipped from V and 8 bases from J, the junction kept 10 bases outside the gene matches. The germline gives CDR1 SGHKS, CDR2 YYEKEE (reference sequence). The CDR3 is 14 residues long. This clone was recorded once. PCR employed 60 Vbeta and 13 Jbeta primers. Sequencing was performed with immunoSEQ multiplex PCR; in TCRdb, only in-frame clones are kept and a portion is missing. The repertoire holds approximately 110,000 clones, with 78% as singletons. The sequence was obtained from a man aged 25 to 45 in good health and CMV-seronegative. The chain couples TRBV5-5 to TRBJ1-3; TRBD1 agrees at 9 bases. Sequenced sample: PBMCs. The CDR3 reads CASFQGQGVDTIYF. The CDR3 coding sequence is TGTGCCAGCTTCCAGGGACAGGGTGTAGACACCATATATTTT.